The rows below give T cell receptor beta chains drawn from one sample of a study of T-cell memory formation after mild COVID-19. TCRdb independently ran MiXCR on the 5' RACE reads; one entry per CDR3 protein. Of fewer than 500,000 distinct CDR3 sequences listed, around a quarter are singletons. Material for sequencing was PBMCs or a T cell subset sorted from them (not recorded which). The receptors were sampled from an adult woman who had mild COVID-19 (a few samples of this study predate the infection). Cell type and time point are not known. CDR3s include the opening cysteine and the closing phenylalanine or tryptophan. The order of the fields is V gene, D gene, J gene, clone size, CDR3 protein, CDR3 DNA. The D gene is left open where the match is weak. Expanded clones get a size class; other rows say once, few or many, or leave the size out.

TRBV20-1	TRBD2	TRBJ2-5	few	CSAPGGGRETQYF	TGCAGTGCACCGGGGGGGGGCCGTGAGACCCAGTACTTC
TRBV12-3/TRBV12-4	TRBD1	TRBJ1-2	NA	CASSPRTGEGYTF	TGTGCCAGCAGTCCCAGGACAGGGGAGGGCTACACCTTC
TRBV7-8	NA	TRBJ1-6	NA	CASRQGEGAVVNSPLHF	TGTGCCAGCAGGCAAGGGGAGGGTGCGGTGGTAAATTCACCCCTCCACTTT
TRBV12-3/TRBV12-4	NA	TRBJ1-2	NA	CASSQPGYGYTF	TGTGCCAGCAGTCAGCCAGGGTATGGCTACACCTTC
TRBV5-1	TRBD1	TRBJ2-3	NA	CASSTGTDLDTQYF	TGCGCCAGCAGCACCGGGACAGACCTAGATACGCAGTATTTT
TRBV15	NA	TRBJ2-3	few	CATSRGLQGPTDTQYF	TGTGCCACCAGCAGAGGTTTACAGGGACCCACAGATACGCAGTATTTT
TRBV6-2/TRBV6-3	TRBD2	TRBJ2-7	few	CASSGRLAGRYEQYF	TGTGCCAGCAGTGGGAGACTAGCGGGACGGTACGAGCAGTACTTC
TRBV20-1	TRBD2	TRBJ2-5	NA	CSARPRTSATQYF	TGCAGTGCTAGACCCCGGACTAGCGCGACCCAGTACTTC
TRBV7-2	NA	TRBJ2-2	few	CASSLTFAGKNTGELFF	TGTGCCAGCAGCTTAACCTTTGCTGGAAAGAACACCGGGGAGCTGTTTTTT
TRBV5-1	NA	TRBJ2-5	NA	CASSLVPNQETQYF	TGCGCCAGCAGCTTGGTGCCCAACCAAGAGACCCAGTACTTC
TRBV4-1	NA	TRBJ1-2	NA	CASSQAAAYGYTF	TGCGCCAGCAGCCAGGCGGCAGCCTATGGCTACACCTTC
TRBV5-1	TRBD1	TRBJ1-4	NA	CASSPGTGAEKLFF	TGCGCCAGCAGCCCCGGGACAGGGGCTGAAAAACTGTTTTTT
TRBV24-1	NA	TRBJ2-1	NA	CATSPQGGTGLNEQFF	TGTGCCACCTCCCCTCAGGGGGGAACCGGACTCAATGAGCAGTTCTTC
TRBV12-3/TRBV12-4	NA	TRBJ1-1	NA	CASTPSVREAFF	TGTGCCAGCACCCCGTCAGTCCGTGAAGCTTTCTTT
TRBV10-3	TRBD1	TRBJ2-5	NA	CAISAGTGLGETQYF	TGTGCCATCAGCGCCGGGACAGGGCTGGGAGAGACCCAGTACTTC
TRBV9	NA	TRBJ2-2	few	CASSVRDSLELFF	TGTGCCAGCAGCGTCCGCGACTCGTTGGAGCTGTTTTTT
TRBV15	NA	TRBJ2-7	NA	CATSRGRPGEQYF	TGTGCCACCAGCAGAGGCAGACCCGGGGAGCAGTACTTC
TRBV5-1	NA	TRBJ2-1	many	CASSLALNQEQFF	TGCGCCAGCAGCTTGGCCCTTAACCAGGAGCAGTTCTTC
TRBV12-3/TRBV12-4	NA	TRBJ2-3	NA	CASSSSNAQYF	TGTGCCAGCAGTTCGTCGAACGCGCAGTATTTT
TRBV30	TRBD2	TRBJ2-1	NA	CAWRASGRYNEQFF	TGTGCCTGGAGGGCTAGCGGGCGCTACAATGAGCAGTTCTTC